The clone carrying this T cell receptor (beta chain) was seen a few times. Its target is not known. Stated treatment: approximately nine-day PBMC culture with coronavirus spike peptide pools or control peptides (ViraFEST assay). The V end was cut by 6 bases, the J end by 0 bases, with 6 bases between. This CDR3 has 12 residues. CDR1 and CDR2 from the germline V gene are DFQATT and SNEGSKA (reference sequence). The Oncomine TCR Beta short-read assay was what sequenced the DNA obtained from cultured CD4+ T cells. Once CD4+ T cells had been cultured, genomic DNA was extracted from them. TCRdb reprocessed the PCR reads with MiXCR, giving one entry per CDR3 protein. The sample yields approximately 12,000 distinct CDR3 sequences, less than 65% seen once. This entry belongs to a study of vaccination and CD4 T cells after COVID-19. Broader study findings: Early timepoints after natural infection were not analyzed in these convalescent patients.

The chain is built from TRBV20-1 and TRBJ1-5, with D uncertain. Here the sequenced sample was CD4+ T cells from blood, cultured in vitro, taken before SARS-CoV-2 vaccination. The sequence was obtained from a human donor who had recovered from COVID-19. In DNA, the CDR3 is TGCAGTGCGACTCATAGCAATCAGCCCCAGCATTTT. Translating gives CSATHSNQPQHF.